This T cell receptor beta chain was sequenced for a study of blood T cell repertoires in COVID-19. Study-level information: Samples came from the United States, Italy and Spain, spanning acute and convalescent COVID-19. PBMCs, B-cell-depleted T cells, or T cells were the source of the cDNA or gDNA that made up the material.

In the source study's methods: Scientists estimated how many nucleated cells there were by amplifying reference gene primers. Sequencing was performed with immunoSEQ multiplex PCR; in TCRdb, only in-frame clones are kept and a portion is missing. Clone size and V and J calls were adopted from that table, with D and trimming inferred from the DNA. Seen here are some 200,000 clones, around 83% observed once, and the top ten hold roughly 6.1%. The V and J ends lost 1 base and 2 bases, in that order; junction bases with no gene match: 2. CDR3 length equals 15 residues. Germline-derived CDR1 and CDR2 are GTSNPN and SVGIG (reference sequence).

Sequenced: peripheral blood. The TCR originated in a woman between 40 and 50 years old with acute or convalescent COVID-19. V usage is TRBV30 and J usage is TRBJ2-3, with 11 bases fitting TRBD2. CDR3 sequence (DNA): TGTGCCTGGAGTGGACTAGCGGGGACCACAGATACGCAGTATTTT. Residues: CAWSGLAGTTDTQYF.